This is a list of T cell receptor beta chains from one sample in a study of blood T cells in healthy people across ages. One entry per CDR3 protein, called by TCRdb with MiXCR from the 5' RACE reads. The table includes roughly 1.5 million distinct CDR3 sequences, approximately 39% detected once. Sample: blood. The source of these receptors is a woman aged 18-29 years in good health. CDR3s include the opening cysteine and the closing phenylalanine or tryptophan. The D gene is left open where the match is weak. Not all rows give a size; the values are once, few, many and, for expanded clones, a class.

TGCAGTGCTAGAGAGGGTACACCCTATGGCTACACCTTC,CSAREGTPYGYTF,TRBJ1-2,.,13,TRBV20-1,few
TGTGCCAGTAAACCCACTCGGAGTAACAATCAGCCCCAGCATTTT,CASKPTRSNNQPQHF,TRBJ1-5,.,15,TRBV27,few
TGCAGTGCTAGAGATCCCGGGGGATTCACAGATACGCAGTATTTT,CSARDPGGFTDTQYF,TRBJ2-3,.,15,TRBV20-1,.
TGTGCCAGCAGTGTAGATTTGGGGCCGACGTATGCTTTCTTT,CASSVDLGPTYAFF,TRBJ1-1,.,14,TRBV12-3/TRBV12-4,.
TGTGCCAGCGACAGAGGGGGGCCCTACAATGAGCAGTTCTTC,CASDRGGPYNEQFF,TRBJ2-1,.,14,TRBV2,few
TGTGCCAGCAGAAAGGCTCGGGTGCAGTTCTTC,CASRKARVQFF,TRBJ2-1,.,11,TRBV6-5,.
TGTGCCAGCAGTGTATCCCGGGGGGATACGCAGTATTTT,CASSVSRGDTQYF,TRBJ2-3,.,13,TRBV27,.
TGTGCCAGCAGCCAGGATTACAGGTTGGGGTACGAGCAGTACTTC,CASSQDYRLGYEQYF,TRBJ2-7,.,15,TRBV14,many
TGTGCCAGCAGTTTATTCTCGGTAGCGGGAGGAACAGATACGCAGTATTTT,CASSLFSVAGGTDTQYF,TRBJ2-3,TRBD2,17,TRBV27,.
TGCGCCAGCAGCCACCCCCTGAAGGGACTAGCGGGAGGCAAAAACATTCAGTACTTC,CASSHPLKGLAGGKNIQYF,TRBJ2-4,TRBD2,19,TRBV4-1,.
TGCGCCAGCAGCCAAGATCCGGGGCTCTCTGGGGCCAACGTCCTGACTTTC,CASSQDPGLSGANVLTF,TRBJ2-6,.,17,TRBV4-3,few
TGCGCCAGCACTGCGATTAGCGGGAGATATACCTACAATGAGCAGTTCTTC,CASTAISGRYTYNEQFF,TRBJ2-1,TRBD2,17,TRBV5-1,few
TGCGCCAGCAGCTCGCAGAGCAGCGGGAGCGACGAGCAGTACTTC,CASSSQSSGSDEQYF,TRBJ2-7,TRBD2,15,TRBV5-1,.
TGTGCCAGCAGCTTAGCCGACTACTACAATGAGCAGTTCTTC,CASSLADYYNEQFF,TRBJ2-1,.,14,TRBV7-6,few
TGTGCCTGGAGTGTACAAGAGAATCAGCCCCAGCATTTT,CAWSVQENQPQHF,TRBJ1-5,.,13,TRBV30,.
TGTGCCAGCAGCGCTCCGAGGGCGGGGGCAGGGAACACTGAAGCTTTCTTT,CASSAPRAGAGNTEAFF,TRBJ1-1,.,17,TRBV9,.
TGTGCCACCGCCGGGACTAGCGGGACGGATGAGCAGTACTTC,CATAGTSGTDEQYF,TRBJ2-5,TRBD2,14,TRBV10-3,.
TGTGCCAGCAGCTTACAGGTAAATTCCTACAATGAGCAGTACTTC,CASSLQVNSYNEQYF,TRBJ2-7,.,15,TRBV11-2,once
TGTGCCAGCAGTGACACAGGGGCTTCCTATGGCTACACCTTC,CASSDTGASYGYTF,TRBJ1-2,TRBD1,14,TRBV12-3/TRBV12-4,.
TGCAGTGCGGGGGCGAGCTCCTACGAGCAGTACTTC,CSAGASSYEQYF,TRBJ2-7,.,12,TRBV20-1,.
TGTGCCAGCAGCTTAGTCAGCGGCTTCACAGATACGCAGTATTTT,CASSLVSGFTDTQYF,TRBJ2-3,.,15,TRBV7-2,few
TGTGCCAGCAGTTTAATCCCCCAGGGCGGCTACACCTTC,CASSLIPQGGYTF,TRBJ1-2,.,13,TRBV12-3/TRBV12-4,.
TGTGCCAGCAGCTTAGGTATGGGGTACAATGAGCAGTTCTTC,CASSLGMGYNEQFF,TRBJ2-1,.,14,TRBV11-2,few
TGTGCCAGCAGCTTGAGGGAAATCCACGGGGAGCTGTTTTTT,CASSLREIHGELFF,TRBJ2-2,.,14,TRBV5-5,.
TGTGCCAGCAGCCCGGTGGAGCACTTCAATGAGCAGCTCTTC,CASSPVEHFNEQLF,TRBJ2-1,.,14,TRBV3-1,.
TGTGCCAGCAGCCAAGATTGGGCTTGGTCCTACAATGAGCAGTTCTTC,CASSQDWAWSYNEQFF,TRBJ2-1,.,16,TRBV4-2,.
TGTGCCAGCAGTTCCACGGGGGGGACCTTCTACAATGAGCAGTTCTTC,CASSSTGGTFYNEQFF,TRBJ2-1,TRBD2,16,TRBV7-9,.
TGCGCCAGCAGCTTCCTAGCGGGGCTGGAGACCCAGTACTTC,CASSFLAGLETQYF,TRBJ2-5,TRBD2,14,TRBV5-1,many
TGTGCCAGCAGTTTAGGCTGGGCGGCTAACACTGAAGCTTTCTTT,CASSLGWAANTEAFF,TRBJ1-1,.,15,TRBV27,.
TGCAGTGCTAGTCCCCAGAGGGCTAATGAAAAACTGTTTTTT,CSASPQRANEKLFF,TRBJ1-4,.,14,TRBV20-1,few
TGTGCCAGCAGCTTATTTATAGGGGGGGATGAGCAGTTCTTC,CASSLFIGGDEQFF,TRBJ2-1,.,14,TRBV7-3,.
TGTGCCAGCAGCCATAGCGGGCCGCCTTACAATGAGCAGTACTTC,CASSHSGPPYNEQYF,TRBJ2-4,TRBD2,15,TRBV7-8,.
TGTGCCAGCAGTATGCAGGTGAATCAGCCCCAGCATTTT,CASSMQVNQPQHF,TRBJ1-5,.,13,TRBV2,.
TGTGCCAGCAGCTTAGTAACAGGGGGCCAAGGGGAGCTGTTTTTT,CASSLVTGGQGELFF,TRBJ2-2,TRBD1,15,TRBV11-3,few
TGCGCCAGCAGCCAAGCCCAGGGGGCGTTTAAGACCCAGTACTTC,CASSQAQGAFKTQYF,TRBJ2-5,TRBD1,15,TRBV4-3,.
TGCAGTGCTAGAAGCAACAGGGATTATTCACCCCTCCACTTT,CSARSNRDYSPLHF,TRBJ1-6,.,14,TRBV20-1,.
TGCAGTGCTAGAGATCCCCGCGGGGAGACAGATACGCAGTATTTT,CSARDPRGETDTQYF,TRBJ2-3,.,15,TRBV20-1,.
TGCAGCGTTGCTCCAGGTAATGAGCAGTTCTTC,CSVAPGNEQFF,TRBJ2-1,.,11,TRBV29-1,many
TGCGCCAGCAGCCAGTCCAGGATAGCGGGTCCTTATACGCAGTATTTT,CASSQSRIAGPYTQYF,TRBJ2-3,TRBD2,16,TRBV4-1,.
TGTGCCACCAGTGCCCTGGGGAGATCCTACAATGAGCAGTTCTTC,CATSALGRSYNEQFF,TRBJ2-1,.,15,TRBV24-1,.